The TCR beta chain described here comes from a study of Ad26.COV2.S vaccination and SARS-CoV-2 variants. Study findings and constraints: Participants given vaccine showed non-spike TCR breadth similar to that of placebo recipients.

Method: immunoSEQ multiplex PCR; TCRdb's copy keeps in-frame clones and lacks some. The data contain just over 350,000 clones, about 91% of them singletons. The CDR3 runs to 16 residues. Trimming removed 3 bases from V and 2 bases from J; junction bases left unmatched: 8. Germline CDR1 is SNHLY and CDR2 is FYNNEI. This clone was detected only a few times. Its antigen is still unknown. This sequence joins TRBV2 and TRBJ1-1, with TRBD1 matching 8 bases. This specimen consisted of peripheral blood, obtained after recovery from COVID-19. This receptor was identified in a human donor who had recovered from COVID-19. CDR3 DNA sequence: TGTGCCAGCAGTGAGGTTCAGGGGGCGGTTAACACTGAAGCTTTCTTT. Its protein product is CASSEVQGAVNTEAFF.